These 32 T cell receptor beta chains came from one sample sequenced in a study of shared clonotypes between healthy human individuals. Produced via immunoSEQ multiplex PCR; TCRdb's table is partial and in-frame only. Counted here are around 2,000,000 clones, 85% to 95% occurring once; the ten biggest clones make up 0.13%. Sequencing was performed on naive CD4+ T cells sorted from blood. Subset defined: CD45RA+ positively selected. These TCRs come from a young man in good health.

V usage is TRBV7-8 and J usage is TRBJ2-7; the match to TRBD2 covers 8 bases. Trimming removed 8 bases from V and 0 bases from J; junction bases left unmatched: 6. The CDR3 loop spans 14 amino acids. The germline V gene has CDR1 SGHVS and CDR2 FQNEAQ. CDR3 amino acids: CASEAGESSYEQYF. The CDR3 nucleotides read TGTGCCAGCGAAGCGGGGGAGAGCTCCTACGAGCAGTACTTC.

Remarks on this clone: Other DNA sequences in this specimen translate into the identical CDR3. This chain links TRBV6-5 with TRBJ2-7; TRBD2 matches 8 bases. The CDR3 spans 15 residues. Looked up from germline, CDR1 is MNHEY and CDR2 is SVGAGI. V shed 0 bases and J 3 bases; nucleotides not matched to a gene: 4. The CDR3 DNA reads TGTGCCAGCAGTTACTCCTTGGCGGGGGGCTACGAGCAGTACTTC. Encoded protein: CASSYSLAGGYEQYF.

This rearrangement joins TRBV28 to TRBJ2-7; 9 positions agree with TRBD1. The CDR3 contains 14 residues. The germline gives CDR1 MDHEN, CDR2 SYDVKM. Losses at the gene ends were 6 bases for V and 3 bases for J; bases not matched to a gene: 6. The CDR3 region has the DNA TGTGCCAGCAGAGCCGGGACAGGGAGCTACGAGCAGTACTTC. It specifies CASRAGTGSYEQYF.

The V call is TRBV30, the J call TRBJ2-3; 7 nucleotides align to TRBD1. The CDR3 spans 12 residues. V trimming: 5 bases; J trimming: 1 base; junction bases outside the gene matches: 0. The germline CDR1 and CDR2 sequences are GTSNPN and SVGIG (reference sequence). In DNA form, the CDR3 reads TGTGCCTGGGGACAGGGCACAGATACGCAGTATTTT. The encoded protein is CAWGQGTDTQYF.

V is TRBV10-3 and J is TRBJ1-4; 10 bases agree with TRBD1. The V gene end was trimmed by 10 bases and the J gene end by 5 bases; junction bases not matched to a gene: 4. Germline loops: CDR1 ENHRY, CDR2 SYGVKD. There are 13 residues in the CDR3. For the CDR3, the DNA is TGTGCCACCAGACAGGGGGCGAATGAAAAACTGTTTTTT. Protein sequence: CATRQGANEKLFF.

The chain combines TRBV29-1 with TRBJ2-1, with TRBD1 matching over 8 bases. CDR3 length equals 15 residues. Germline CDR1 is SQVTM and CDR2 is ANQGSEA. The J segment lost 2 bases and the V segment lost 7 bases, leaving 10 bases of the junction unmatched. CDR3 residues: CSGSRGRATYNEQFF. The CDR3 DNA follows: TGCAGCGGAAGCAGGGGGCGCGCTACCTACAATGAGCAGTTCTTC.

This clone appeared once. Possible read error: a much larger clone is one base away. The sample has other DNA sequences that encode this CDR3 too. This chain links TRBV9 with TRBJ2-3; D not certain. V was trimmed by 1 base and J by 1 base, leaving 4 bases between them. The germline gives CDR1 SGDLS, CDR2 YYNGEE. The CDR3 is 13 residues long. CDR3 sequence reads: CASSVRGTDTQYF. CDR3 coding DNA: TGTGCCAGCAGCGTACGGGGCACAGATACGCAGTATTTT.

The genes are TRBV28 and TRBJ2-7; the D call may be TRBD1 or TRBD2 (5 bases each). Between the trimmed V and J ends, which lost 0 bases and 3 bases, there was a span of 12 bases. This CDR3 is built from 15 residues. Germline lookup yields CDR1 MDHEN and CDR2 SYDVKM. The CDR3 reads CASSLWPGPNYEQYF. DNA of the CDR3: TGTGCCAGCAGTTTATGGCCGGGGCCGAACTACGAGCAGTACTTC. The whole variable domain, filled in from reference TRBV28 and TRBJ2-7, reads DVKVTQSSRYLVKRTGEKVFLECVQDMDHENMFWYRQDPGLGLRLIYFSYDVKMKEKGDIPEGYSVSREKKERFSLILESASTNQTSMYLCASSLWPGPNYEQYFGPGTRLTVT.

This chain connects TRBV12-5 to TRBJ2-6, with 9 bases aligning to TRBD1. The CDR3 loop spans 16 amino acids. J lost 0 bases, V lost 6 bases, and 3 bases had no gene match. CDR1 is LGHNT and CDR2 is FRNRAP in the germline V gene. CDR3 coding DNA: TGTGCTAGTGGGGGGACAGGGAACTCTGGGGCCAACGTCCTGACTTTC. Amino acids: CASGGTGNSGANVLTF.

This clone has just one count. This chain joins TRBV30 and TRBJ2-3, with 7 nucleotides matching TRBD2. Germline assignment: CDR1 GTSNPN and CDR2 SVGIG (reference sequence). V trimming: 1 base; J trimming: 3 bases; junction bases outside the gene matches: 10. The CDR3 contains 16 residues. The CDR3 DNA sequence: TGTGCCTGGAGTGGCCGGGCGGGAGCCCCGACAGATACGCAGTATTTT. This encodes CAWSGRAGAPTDTQYF.

This chain uses TRBV6-5 with TRBJ2-2, with D possibly TRBD1 on 6 matching bases. In germline, CDR1 is MNHEY, CDR2 SVGAGI. The CDR3 loop spans 15 amino acids. V lost 2 bases and J lost 6, with 13 bases in between. In nucleotides, the CDR3 is TGTGCCAGCAGTTACGAAACAGGGACGGCCGGGGAGCTGTTTTTT. This sequence encodes CASSYETGTAGELFF.

V is TRBV7-2 and J is TRBJ2-5; D uncertain. Germline lookup yields CDR1 SGHTA and CDR2 FQGNSA. Trimming took off 2 bases at V and 2 bases at J, with 6 bases between the two ends. This CDR3 contains 13 residues. CDR3: CASSLKTQETQYF. The CDR3 nucleotides read TGTGCCAGCAGCTTAAAGACACAAGAGACCCAGTACTTC.

The chain combines TRBV12-5 with TRBJ2-5, with 10 bases lining up with TRBD1. V dropped 5 bases and J dropped 2; count of bases not matched to a gene: 8. The V gene's germline CDR1 is LGHNT and CDR2 FRNRAP. The CDR3 has 16 residues. CDR3 DNA sequence: TGTGCTAGTGGTCCCTGGACAGGGGGAGATCAAGAGACCCAGTACTTC. It encodes CASGPWTGGDQETQYF.

This chain joins TRBV7-8 and TRBJ1-1; perhaps TRBD1 as D (5 bases). The CDR3 contains 15 residues. V lost 1 base and J lost 1, with 10 bases in between. Looked up from germline, CDR1 is SGHVS and CDR2 is FQNEAQ. CDR3 amino acids: CASSLEWGRNTEAFF. The CDR3, as DNA: TGTGCCAGCAGCTTAGAGTGGGGGAGGAACACTGAAGCTTTCTTT. Variable domain in full (rest from reference TRBV7-8 and TRBJ1-1): GAGVSQSPRYKVAKRGQDVALRCDPISGHVSLFWYQQALGQGPEFLTYFQNEAQLDKSGLPSDRFFAERPEGSVSTLKIQRTQQEDSAVYLCASSLEWGRNTEAFFGQGTRLTVV.

The chain links TRBV28 to TRBJ2-7; 7 bases are shared with TRBD1. This CDR3 has 14 amino acids. The V and J ends lost 4 bases and 3 bases, in that order; junction bases with no gene match: 6. Germline-derived CDR1 and CDR2 are MDHEN and SYDVKM. CDR3 sequence (DNA): TGTGCCAGCAGTTCCCCGGGACAGTTCTACGAGCAGTACTTC. This sequence encodes CASSSPGQFYEQYF.

This chain uses TRBV5-1 with TRBJ2-1, with a tentative D call TRBD1 (5 bases). The CDR3 consists of 15 residues. Germline values: CDR1 SGHRS, CDR2 YFSETQ. Trimming took 0 bases from V and 9 from J, leaving 16 bases between them. DNA of the CDR3: TGCGCCAGCAGCTTGGCGGCCAGGGCTATGGGTGAGCAGTTCTTC. This gives the protein CASSLAARAMGEQFF.

This chain links TRBV6-4 with TRBJ2-3; possible D gene TRBD1, 6 bases. V was cut by 0 bases and J by 1 base, with 8 bases left in between. Germline assignment: CDR1 MRHNA and CDR2 SNTAGT. The CDR3 covers 15 residues. The CDR3 DNA is TGTGCCAGCAGTGACTCGGGGGCCCGCACAGATACGCAGTATTTT. Translating it yields CASSDSGARTDTQYF.

The chain uses TRBV5-1 and TRBJ2-7; 10 bases match TRBD1. This CDR3 has 15 residues. Germline assignment: CDR1 SGHRS and CDR2 YFSETQ. Losses at the gene ends were 4 bases for V and 6 bases for J; bases not matched to a gene: 10. CDR3 coding DNA: TGCGCCAGCAGCCTCTCCGGGACAGGGGTGCTCGAGCAGTACTTC. The encoded protein is CASSLSGTGVLEQYF.

For this clone: Other nucleotide sequences from this sample produce the same CDR3. The rearrangement joins TRBV7-9 to TRBJ2-7; possibly TRBD2 for D (5 bases). The CDR3 has 14 amino acids. CDR1 is SEHNR, CDR2 FQNEAQ, per germline (reference sequence). The V end lost 0 bases, the J end lost 2 bases, and 8 bases lay between the germline ends. CDR3 bases: TGTGCCAGCAGCTTAGCCGGGGTAGCCTACGAGCAGTACTTC. Translation: CASSLAGVAYEQYF.

This clone has just one count. The chain employs TRBV9 and TRBJ2-5; 10 bases match TRBD2. This CDR3 has 16 residues. V dropped 0 bases and J dropped 5; count of bases not matched to a gene: 7. Germline V gene data show CDR1 as SGDLS and CDR2 as YYNGEE. CDR3 coding DNA: TGTGCCAGCAGCGTAGGGGAAGCGGGAGGGCAGGAGACCCAGTACTTC. It specifies CASSVGEAGGQETQYF. The entire variable domain, with the rest obtained from reference TRBV9 and TRBJ2-5, is as follows: DSGVTQTPKHLITATGQRVTLRCSPRSGDLSVYWYQQSLDQGLQFLIQYYNGEERAKGNILERFSAQQFPDLHSELNLSSLELGDSALYFCASSVGEAGGQETQYFGPGTRLLVL.

The chain combines TRBV7-2 with TRBJ1-1; D unclear. Germline loops: CDR1 SGHTA, CDR2 FQGNSA. The CDR3 has 14 amino acids. The V and J ends lost 6 bases and 0 bases respectively, with 11 bases between them. As DNA, the CDR3 is TGTGCCAGCAGGCCCCGGGCTATGAACACTGAAGCTTTCTTT. It codes for CASRPRAMNTEAFF.

In DNA form, the CDR3 reads TGTGCCAGCAGCCAAGACGGTCTAACCACCGGGGAGCTGTTTTTT. Residues: CASSQDGLTTGELFF. V usage is TRBV4-2 and J usage is TRBJ2-2; D gene unclear. The CDR3 loop spans 15 amino acids. Germline values: CDR1 LGHNA, CDR2 YNFKEQ. Trimming took off 0 bases at V and 4 bases at J, with 9 bases between the two ends.

The gene calls are TRBV25-1 and TRBJ2-5, with 7 positions matching TRBD1. CDR1 and CDR2 (germline): MGHDK, SYGVNS. The CDR3 runs to 15 residues. With 3 bases clipped from V and 5 bases from J, the junction kept 9 bases outside the gene matches. The DNA for the CDR3 is TGTGCCAGCAGTGAGATCAGGGGGATAGGTGAGACCCAGTACTTC. It is translated as CASSEIRGIGETQYF.

The rearrangement links TRBV27 to TRBJ2-5, with 8 bases aligning to TRBD2. CDR3 length: 16 residues. The germline CDR1 and CDR2 sequences are MNHEY and SMNVEV (reference sequence). J was trimmed by 3 bases and V by 9 bases; bases with no gene match: 15. The CDR3 here is CARSERESTEKETQYF. The CDR3 nucleotides are TGTGCCAGATCCGAGCGGGAGTCTACCGAGAAAGAGACCCAGTACTTC.

On this clone: The identical CDR3 is also encoded by other nucleotide sequences in the sample. The rearrangement joins TRBV7-2 to TRBJ1-4; D is undetermined. CDR1 is SGHTA, CDR2 FQGNSA, per germline. V lost 1 base to trimming and J lost 2 bases, with 2 bases between them. The CDR3 consists of 13 residues. The CDR3 protein is CASSLGTNEKLFF. The CDR3 coding sequence is TGTGCCAGCAGCTTAGGGACTAATGAAAAACTGTTTTTT.

Concerning this clone: At the DNA level, this CDR3 is encoded by other sequences in the same sample as well. The CDR3 spells CASSQDLGSGANVLTF. In DNA, the CDR3 is TGCGCCAGCAGCCAAGATCTGGGCTCTGGGGCCAACGTCCTGACTTTC. The chain recombines TRBV4-3 with TRBJ2-6; no reliable D call. The germline CDR1 and CDR2 sequences are LGHNA and YSLEER. Trimming shortened V by 0 bases and J by 0 bases, and 6 bases separated the two germline ends. This CDR3 has 16 amino acids.

The chain recombines TRBV2 with TRBJ1-4, with 7 bases fitting TRBD1. This CDR3 is 14 amino acids long. Germline CDR1 is SNHLY and CDR2 is FYNNEI. After removal of 2 bases from V and 12 bases from J, the junction contained 9 bases not matched to a gene. For the CDR3, the DNA is TGTGCCAGCAGTGAATTGGGACAGACAGAACAACTGTTTTTT. This gives the protein CASSELGQTEQLFF.

Details on this clone: Other DNA sequences in this sample translate to the same CDR3. The rearrangement links TRBV9 to TRBJ1-6; D is unclear. Germline V CDR1 and CDR2: SGDLS, YYNGEE. V shed 0 bases and J shed 10 bases, with 8 bases lying between them. This CDR3 spans 13 amino acids. CDR3 sequence: CASSVAGESPLHF. The CDR3 DNA is TGTGCCAGCAGCGTAGCCGGGGAATCACCCCTCCACTTT.

The CDR3 DNA reads as TGTGCCAGCTCGCCCCCCCCGTACACCGGGGAGCTGTTTTTT. This translates into CASSPPPYTGELFF. The chain has TRBV18 and TRBJ2-2; D gene ambiguous. Trimming pared 6 bases from V and 3 bases from J, leaving 11 bases between. Germline values: CDR1 KGHSH, CDR2 LQKENI. The CDR3 is 14 amino acids.

The chain has TRBV6-5 and TRBJ1-2; D possibly corresponds to TRBD1 (6 bases). The CDR3 is 14 amino acids. Trimming removed 7 bases from V and 7 bases from J, with 19 bases in between. The germline V gene encodes CDR1 MNHEY and CDR2 SVGAGI. CDR3 protein: CASTRGGSPGGYTF. For the CDR3, the DNA is TGTGCCAGCACTAGGGGGGGGTCACCCGGTGGCTACACCTTC.

CDR3 coding DNA: TGTGCCAGCTCTCCACAGGGTGATCAGCCCCAGCATTTT. Translated: CASSPQGDQPQHF. The rearrangement uses TRBV7-9 and TRBJ1-5; a weak D match, TRBD1 (6 bases). Trimming cost V 8 bases and J 5 bases, with 13 bases left between them. This CDR3 spans 13 amino acids. Germline CDR1 and CDR2: SEHNR and FQNEAQ (reference sequence).

The rearrangement links TRBV7-9 to TRBJ1-4; 9 bases map to TRBD1. CDR1 and CDR2 from the germline V gene are SEHNR and FQNEAQ (reference sequence). The CDR3 length is 16 residues. With 3 bases clipped from V and 8 bases from J, the junction kept 10 bases outside the gene matches. CDR3 sequence: CASSLNPGQGREKLFF. In DNA form, the CDR3 reads TGTGCCAGCAGCTTGAACCCGGGACAGGGAAGGGAAAAACTGTTTTTT.